This TCR beta chain is drawn from a study of blood T cell repertoires in COVID-19. Produced via immunoSEQ multiplex PCR; TCRdb's table is partial and in-frame only. The sample lists roughly 300,000 clones; over 80% were seen once. CDR3 length equals 14 residues. The germline V and J ends were trimmed by 5 bases and 3 bases, with 13 bases remaining between them. CDR1 is MNHEY and CDR2 is SVGAGI in the germline V gene. The chain joins TRBV6-5 to TRBJ1-2, with D uncertain. The clonotype comes from a woman aged 35 to 49 who had recovered from COVID-19. Input material: peripheral blood. Here the CDR3 reads CASSPRLGDYGYTF. CDR3 bases: TGTGCCAGCAGTCCCCGGTTGGGAGACTATGGCTACACCTTC.